The clone carrying this T cell receptor beta chain has a handful of counts. Profiling relied on immunoSEQ multiplex PCR, and the TCRdb table lists in-frame clones only, not all of them. The sample yields more than 200,000 clones, less than 90% seen once. Trimming left V 3 bases short and J 5 bases short, with 12 bases between. Germline V CDR1 and CDR2: SGHKS, YYEKEE (reference sequence). This CDR3 is 14 amino acids long. These data are taken from a study of blood T cell repertoires in COVID-19. The chain links TRBV5-5 to TRBJ1-3; D call uncertain. This TCR was sampled from a man aged 25-40 years with active or convalescent COVID-19. Sequencing was done on a sample of peripheral blood. The CDR3: CASSWPSTRNTIYF. The CDR3 region has the DNA TGTGCCAGCAGCTGGCCCTCCACGAGAAACACCATATATTTT.